These 21 T cell receptor beta chains were all obtained from the same sample, sequenced in a study of identical twins. TCRdb itself ran the 5' RACE reads through MiXCR, one entry per CDR3 protein. Of 1.5 million or so distinct CDR3 sequences in the sample, under 35% were seen once. Sequencing was done on a sample of cord blood. Every receptor here comes from a newborn girl in good health.

The J gene is TRBJ2-7, the V gene TRBV14; 12 bases are a match to TRBD2. J lost 7 bases, V lost 2 bases, and 12 bases had no gene match. Looked up from germline, CDR1 is SGHDN and CDR2 is FVKESK. The CDR3 contains 17 residues. The CDR3 here is CASSQYLLAGGMNEQYF. The CDR3 nucleotides read TGTGCCAGCAGCCAATATCTCCTAGCGGGAGGGATGAATGAGCAGTACTTC.

This clonotype has a handful of counts. The chain has TRBV30 and TRBJ2-3; 13 bases match TRBD2. V trimming: 3 bases; J trimming: 4 bases; junction bases outside the gene matches: 4. CDR1 is GTSNPN and CDR2 is SVGIG in the germline V gene (reference sequence). The CDR3 contains 15 residues. CDR3 nucleotide sequence: TGTGCCTGGAGGCAACTAGCGGGGGGGTCAGATACGCAGTATTTT. It translates to CAWRQLAGGSDTQYF.

This clonotype came up once. CDR3 bases: TGCAGTGCTAGATGGTGGCCTTGGCAGTCCTATAATTCACCCCTCCACTTT. Translated: CSARWWPWQSYNSPLHF. This chain joins TRBV20-1 and TRBJ1-6; no definite D call. The CDR3 spans 17 residues. CDR1 DFQATT and CDR2 SNEGSKA come from the germline V gene (reference sequence). The ends were cut back, 2 bases at V and 1 base at J, with 15 bases in the middle.

The rearrangement links TRBV6-1 to TRBJ2-7; D perhaps matches TRBD1 (7 bases). V shed 6 bases and J shed 2 bases, with 14 bases lying between them. Germline V gene lookup returns CDR1 MNHNS and CDR2 SASEGT. The CDR3 length is 14 residues. The CDR3: CASREGQLAYEQYF. DNA for the CDR3: TGTGCCAGCAGGGAGGGACAGTTGGCCTACGAGCAGTACTTC.

This clonotype was recorded at least ten times. Sequence at one end of the junction differs from germline and may be a read error. The chain employs TRBV4-1 and TRBJ2-7; weak D call: TRBD1 (6 bases). CDR1 MGHRA and CDR2 YSYEKL come from the germline V gene. This CDR3 has 13 residues. The CDR3 nucleotides are TGCGCCACCAGCATCGGACAGTCCTACGAGCAGTACTTC. Amino acids: CATSIGQSYEQYF.

This chain uses TRBV24-1 with TRBJ1-1; possibly TRBD1 for D (5 bases). Germline CDR1 reads KGHDR; CDR2 reads SFDVKD. V gave up 7 bases and J gave up 0 bases, with 17 bases separating them. The CDR3 consists of 16 residues. Here the CDR3 reads CATRGPAGGLNTEAFF. The CDR3 region has the DNA TGTGCCACCAGAGGCCCAGCTGGGGGTCTGAACACTGAAGCTTTCTTT.

This clonotype was seen more than once but under ten times. The V call is TRBV20-1, the J call TRBJ2-5; the match to TRBD1 covers 7 bases. Germline CDR1 and CDR2: DFQATT and SNEGSKA (reference sequence). The CDR3 extends over 12 amino acids. The junction had 6 bases not matched to a gene; V was cut back by 4 bases and J by 7 bases. The CDR3 is CSATLPGGTQYF. The CDR3 region has the DNA TGCAGTGCTACACTCCCAGGGGGGACCCAGTACTTC.

Ten or more counts support this clonotype. The chain combines TRBV27 with TRBJ2-7, with 12 bases that match TRBD1. Unmatched junction bases numbered 6, after V lost 11 bases and J lost 4 bases. CDR3 size: 13 residues. Per the germline V gene, CDR1 is MNHEY and CDR2 is SMNVEV (reference sequence). The CDR3 DNA sequence: TGTGCCTCCCGGGACAGGGGGCTGTACGAGCAGTACTTC. Amino acid sequence: CASRDRGLYEQYF.

The rearrangement uses TRBV13 and TRBJ2-1, with D maybe TRBD2 (7 bases). Trimming pared 5 bases from V and 7 bases from J, leaving 21 bases between. The CDR3 has 16 residues. Germline-derived CDR1 and CDR2 are PRHDT and FYEKMQ (reference sequence). DNA for the CDR3: TGTGCCAGCAGCCTAAGGAGGGGGGGCCTGATTAATGAGCAGTTCTTC. As protein: CASSLRRGGLINEQFF.

V is TRBV4-1 and J is TRBJ2-1, with D perhaps TRBD2 (7 bases). The V end was cut by 3 bases, the J end by 8 bases, with 17 bases between. Germline CDR1 and CDR2: MGHRA and YSYEKL. This CDR3 comprises 15 residues. Here the CDR3 reads CASSQGAGSGYEQFF. CDR3 coding DNA: TGCGCCAGCAGCCAGGGGGCTGGTAGCGGGTATGAGCAGTTCTTC.

This chain links TRBV12-3 or TRBV12-4 with TRBJ2-1; 11 bases align to TRBD2. CDR3 length: 18 amino acids. V shed 3 bases, J shed 6 bases, and the junction held 13 bases outside the gene matches. The CDR3 sequence: CASSFPLGSGRECNEQFF. Here the CDR3 DNA reads TGTGCCAGCAGTTTCCCGCTAGGTAGCGGGAGGGAGTGCAATGAGCAGTTCTTC.

This clonotype was seen a handful of times. The rearrangement links TRBV20-1 to TRBJ2-3; weak D call: TRBD1 (6 bases). The CDR3 has 15 amino acids. From germline, CDR1 is DFQATT and CDR2 SNEGSKA (reference sequence). V was shortened by 1 base and J by 1 base, with 12 bases between the two germline ends. CDR3 amino acids: CSARGQDLGTDTQYF. CDR3 DNA: TGCAGTGCTAGAGGACAGGACCTTGGCACAGATACGCAGTATTTT.

This clonotype was counted between two and nine times. The chain combines TRBV2 with TRBJ1-2; TRBD1 aligns across 8 bases. The CDR3 is 16 amino acids. Trimming removed 7 bases from V and 4 bases from J; junction bases left unmatched: 14. Germline V gives CDR1 SNHLY, CDR2 FYNNEI. The CDR3 DNA reads as TGTGCCAGCATCCTGATCCCGACAGGGGACTCCTATGGCTACACCTTC. It specifies CASILIPTGDSYGYTF.

Comment on this clonotype: A much more abundant neighbour one base away suggests this may be a read error. The genes are TRBV29-1 and TRBJ1-1; 9 bases map to TRBD1. CDR1 is SQVTM, CDR2 ANQGSEA, per germline. With 7 bases clipped from V and 4 bases from J, the junction kept 10 bases outside the gene matches. The CDR3 totals 14 residues. The CDR3 coding sequence is TGCAGCGCTCCCACAGGGGGCATGACCACTGAAGCTTTCTTT. It is translated as CSAPTGGMTTEAFF.

This clonotype was seen many times. This rearrangement joins TRBV6-5 to TRBJ2-7; D ambiguous. The CDR3 length is 16 residues. V was cut by 0 bases and J by 3 bases, with 15 bases left in between. Germline V gene sequence: CDR1 MNHEY, CDR2 SVGAGI. In DNA, the CDR3 is TGTGCCAGCAGTTACTCGATGGTTAGAATGAACTACGAGCAGTACTTC. Translating gives CASSYSMVRMNYEQYF.

This clonotype was counted between two and nine times. This sequence joins TRBV10-2 and TRBJ2-7, with TRBD1 matching over 10 bases. V lost 2 bases and J lost 3; bases outside the gene matches: 4. Germline V lookup: CDR1 WSHSY, CDR2 SAAADI. This CDR3 has 15 amino acids. CDR3 DNA: TGCGCCAGCAGTGAGAAGCGGACAGGGGGCTACGAGCAGTACTTC. It specifies CASSEKRTGGYEQYF.

The chain recombines TRBV3-1 with TRBJ2-6; perhaps TRBD2 as D (5 bases). The CDR3 contains 22 residues. Trimming shortened V by 0 bases and J by 0 bases, and 24 bases separated the two germline ends. CDR1 is LGHDT and CDR2 is YNNKEL in the germline V gene (reference sequence). The CDR3 nucleotides read TGTGCCAGCAGCCAAGAAGCGGTCGTAGGCGGGTCCTTTAGCTCTGGGGCCAACGTCCTGACTTTC. It encodes CASSQEAVVGGSFSSGANVLTF. Supplemented by reference TRBV3-1 and TRBJ2-6, the full variable domain reads DTAVSQTPKYLVTQMGNDKSIKCEQNLGHDTMYWYKQDSKKFLKIMFSYNNKELIINETVPNRFSPKSPDKAHLNLHINSLELGDSAVYFCASSQEAVVGGSFSSGANVLTFGAGSRLTVL.

This chain joins TRBV7-2 and TRBJ2-6; D possibly corresponds to TRBD1 (5 bases). The CDR3 spans 19 residues. CDR1 SGHTA and CDR2 FQGNSA come from the germline V gene. Trimming removed 0 bases at V and 0 bases at J, with 15 bases between. The CDR3 region has the DNA TGTGCCAGCAGCTTAGCAGTCCAGGGATCGTCCTCTGGGGCCAACGTCCTGACTTTC. Amino acid sequence: CASSLAVQGSSSGANVLTF.

This clonotype was recorded many times. This chain joins TRBV27 and TRBJ1-1, with D maybe TRBD1 (5 bases). Germline V CDR1 and CDR2: MNHEY, SMNVEV (reference sequence). Trimming left V 2 bases short and J 0 bases short, with 16 bases between. The CDR3 spans 17 residues. This CDR3 is CASSLSFGALMNTEAFF. The CDR3 DNA is TGTGCCAGCAGTTTAAGTTTCGGGGCGTTAATGAACACTGAAGCTTTCTTT.

V gene TRBV5-8 combines with J gene TRBJ1-5; 7 nucleotides line up with TRBD1. Germline V lookup: CDR1 SGHTS, CDR2 YDEGEE. CDR3 size: 17 residues. V dropped 4 bases and J dropped 3; count of bases not matched to a gene: 13. CDR3 amino acids: CASSPDRRIGVNQPQHF. The CDR3 DNA reads TGTGCCAGCAGCCCGGACAGGCGGATAGGGGTCAATCAGCCCCAGCATTTT.

The chain is built from TRBV6-1 and TRBJ1-4, with D tentatively TRBD1 (5 bases). The V gene's germline CDR1 is MNHNS and CDR2 SASEGT. V was trimmed by 1 base and J by 3 bases, leaving 9 bases between them. The CDR3 covers 15 residues. The CDR3 region has the DNA TGTGCCAGCAGTGAAGTGGCAGGGCCTAATGAAAAACTGTTTTTT. Protein sequence: CASSEVAGPNEKLFF.